This entry concerns a single T cell receptor (beta chain). Amplification targeted TCR beta CDR3 regions from RNA transcripts. The study used the HTBI primer set for a first-round RT-PCR of the TCR CDR3. TCRdb re-derived calls from the multiplex PCR reads in MiXCR, one entry per CDR3 protein. This sample has more than 150,000 distinct CDR3 sequences, with more than 15% found just once. Germline V gives CDR1 SGHTA, CDR2 FQGNSA. V gave up 1 base and J gave up 1 base, with 13 bases separating them. The CDR3 has 16 amino acids. Graves' hyperthyroidism is called stable when ophthalmopathy does not progress within 18 months. With a duration under 2 months, the hyperthyroidism was newly diagnosed in patients aged 18 to 65. Exclusions: uncontrolled infection, other autoimmune disease, pregnancy, lactation. These data come from a study of T cells in Graves' hyperthyroidism and ophthalmopathy.

The sequence came from a woman in her 50s with Graves' hyperthyroidism. The chain links TRBV7-2 to TRBJ2-5; maybe TRBD2 (6 bases). Sequencing was done on a sample of blood. The chain's CDR3 is CASSLVSGTFQETQYF. CDR3 DNA sequence: TGTGCCAGCAGCTTAGTCTCAGGGACTTTCCAAGAGACCCAGTACTTC.